Following are 26 T cell receptor beta chains from one sample sequenced in a study of identical twins. MiXCR, run by TCRdb on the 5' RACE reads, gives a single entry per CDR3 protein. This sample has hundreds of thousands of distinct CDR3 sequences, with 15% to 20% found just once. The sample also formed part of further work on T cells expressing NK-cell markers.

The sample taken for sequencing was PBMCs. The receptors were gathered from a woman aged 18-29 years in good health.

This clonotype turned up a few times. The chain links TRBV5-5 to TRBJ2-2, with D possibly being TRBD2 (6 bases). V lost 4 bases and J lost 1, with 17 bases in between. CDR3 size: 17 residues. CDR1 is SGHKS and CDR2 is YYEKEE in the germline V gene (reference sequence). This CDR3 reads CASSPSAAPLNTGELFF. The CDR3 coding sequence is TGTGCCAGCAGCCCTAGCGCAGCGCCTTTGAACACCGGGGAGCTGTTTTTT.

The table lists this clonotype with a few counts. This chain joins TRBV29-1 and TRBJ2-7, with 7 positions matching TRBD2. Trimming removed 4 bases from V and 0 bases from J; junction bases left unmatched: 6. This CDR3 is built from 14 residues. The germline V gene encodes CDR1 SQVTM and CDR2 ANQGSEA. The CDR3 bases are TGCAGCGTTGCCGGACTAGGCAGCTCCTACGAGCAGTACTTC. Translated: CSVAGLGSSYEQYF.

This sequence joins TRBV5-1 and TRBJ1-6; TRBD1 is a possible D gene (6 bases). Per the germline V gene, CDR1 is SGHRS and CDR2 is YFSETQ. Trimming pared 1 base from V and 9 bases from J, leaving 8 bases between. The CDR3 length is 13 residues. CDR3 residues: CASSLWGASPLHF. The CDR3 region has the DNA TGCGCCAGCAGCTTGTGGGGGGCTTCACCCCTCCACTTT.

The J gene is TRBJ2-7, the V gene TRBV5-1; D may be TRBD2 (5 bases). Trimming took off 5 bases at V and 0 bases at J, with 12 bases between the two ends. Germline loops: CDR1 SGHRS, CDR2 YFSETQ. The CDR3 consists of 14 residues. CDR3 sequence: CASRRGQDSYEQYF. The CDR3 DNA is TGCGCCAGCAGGAGAGGGCAGGACTCCTACGAGCAGTACTTC.

This clonotype has ten or more counts. The gene calls are TRBV5-1 and TRBJ1-5; D gene uncertain. The CDR3 runs to 13 residues. Trimming removed 4 bases at V and 5 bases at J, with 10 bases between. Germline CDR1 reads SGHRS; CDR2 reads YFSETQ. The chain's CDR3 is CASSPSVDQPQHF. In nucleotides, the CDR3 is TGCGCCAGCAGCCCGTCAGTTGATCAGCCCCAGCATTTT.

The J gene is TRBJ1-1, the V gene TRBV6-2 or TRBV6-3, with no clear D. The germline CDR1 and CDR2 sequences are MNHEY and SVGEGT. The CDR3 runs 14 residues. Trimming stripped 0 bases from V and 3 bases from J, with 8 bases between. The CDR3 bases are TGTGCCAGCAGTTACTCGAGTGGGTACACTGAAGCTTTCTTT. Translated: CASSYSSGYTEAFF.

In its sample, this clonotype was seen a few times. The chain combines TRBV12-3 or TRBV12-4 with TRBJ2-1, with 8 bases identical to TRBD2. CDR3 size: 16 residues. The ends lost 6 bases at V and 4 bases at J; junction bases unmatched: 11. CDR3 coding DNA: TGTGCCAGCAGCCTCCGAGCGGGAGCCGTATACAATGAGCAGTTCTTC. Translation: CASSLRAGAVYNEQFF.

The chain is built from TRBV7-6 and TRBJ1-1, with TRBD1 matching 12 bases. This CDR3 has 13 amino acids. Per germline, CDR1 SGHVS and CDR2 FNYEAQ. After removal of 8 bases from V and 5 bases from J, the junction contained 3 bases not matched to a gene. CDR3 residues: CASGTGGSTEAFF. As DNA, the CDR3 is TGTGCCAGCGGGACAGGGGGCAGTACTGAAGCTTTCTTT.

The V and J genes are TRBV5-1 and TRBJ2-7; no firm D call. The CDR3 covers 15 residues. The V gene's germline CDR1 is SGHRS and CDR2 YFSETQ. V lost 0 bases and J 6 bases, leaving 16 bases between the germline ends. The CDR3 reads CASSLAPERIGEQYF. For the CDR3, the DNA is TGCGCCAGCAGCTTGGCCCCTGAACGTATCGGCGAGCAGTACTTC.

V usage is TRBV7-6 and J usage is TRBJ1-4, with a possible D match to TRBD1 (6 bases). The V end was cut by 6 bases, the J end by 8 bases, with 19 bases between. The germline gives CDR1 SGHVS, CDR2 FNYEAQ. The CDR3 sequence is 15 residues long. CDR3 nucleotides: TGTGCCAGCAGTCGTTTCGGGGGCGTAGGGGAAAAACTGTTTTTT. Translation gives CASSRFGGVGEKLFF. Full variable domain (outside the CDR3, taken from reference TRBV7-6 and TRBJ1-4): GAGVSQSPRYKVTKRGQDVALRCDPISGHVSLYWYRQALGQGPEFLTYFNYEAQQDKSGLPNDRFSAERPEGSISTLTIQRTEQRDSAMYRCASSRFGGVGEKLFFGSGTQLSVL.

The rearrangement joins TRBV20-1 to TRBJ1-1; D gene unclear. Trimming removed 3 bases from V and 7 bases from J, with 6 bases in between. The CDR3 spans 10 residues. In germline, CDR1 is DFQATT, CDR2 SNEGSKA (reference sequence). The CDR3 sequence: CSASPHEAFF. CDR3 sequence (DNA): TGCAGTGCTAGTCCCCATGAAGCTTTCTTT.

J is TRBJ2-1 and V is TRBV10-2; D gene uncertain. Deletions cut 5 bases from V and 0 bases from J, with 8 bases between. Germline CDR1 reads WSHSY; CDR2 reads SAAADI. This CDR3 is built from 14 residues. For the CDR3, the DNA is TGCGCCAGCAGTCTGATAATCTCCTACAATGAGCAGTTCTTC. Protein product: CASSLIISYNEQFF.

The chain joins TRBV7-9 to TRBJ2-6; 8 bases agree with TRBD2. The CDR3 loop spans 17 amino acids. Germline trimming cut 3 bases from V and 0 bases from J; bases unmatched to any gene: 4. CDR1 is SEHNR and CDR2 is FQNEAQ in the germline V gene (reference sequence). DNA of the CDR3: TGTGCCAGCAGCTTTAGCGGGATCTACTCTGGGGCCAACGTCCTGACTTTC. Encoded protein: CASSFSGIYSGANVLTF.

The chain combines TRBV15 with TRBJ1-1; possibly TRBD1 for D (6 bases). Trimming left V 3 bases short and J 5 bases short, with 13 bases between. CDR3 length equals 14 residues. Looked up from germline, CDR1 is LNHNV and CDR2 is YYDKDF (reference sequence). The CDR3 nucleotides read TGTGCCACCAGCAGGTTCCAGGGGAAGACTGAAGCTTTCTTT. As protein: CATSRFQGKTEAFF.

V is TRBV20-1 and J is TRBJ2-1, with 9 nucleotides matching TRBD1. The germline V gene has CDR1 DFQATT and CDR2 SNEGSKA (reference sequence). V shed 5 bases and J 8 bases; nucleotides not matched to a gene: 10. The CDR3 is 14 amino acids. The CDR3 bases are TGCAGTGCTTTTCCGGGACAGGGAATCCATGAGCAGTTCTTC. As protein: CSAFPGQGIHEQFF.

This clonotype has a handful of counts. The genes are TRBV7-9 and TRBJ2-2; D ambiguous. Germline lookup yields CDR1 SEHNR and CDR2 FQNEAQ (reference sequence). The ends were cut back, 8 bases at V and 7 bases at J, with 20 bases in the middle. This CDR3 is built from 15 residues. The DNA for the CDR3 is TGTGCCAGCTTTTCGGGCCCTAGTAGCAGCGGGGAGCTGTTTTTT. This codes for CASFSGPSSSGELFF.

This clonotype was found a few times. V and J are TRBV5-1 and TRBJ1-1; D ambiguous. The CDR3 length is 13 residues. With 4 bases removed from V and 4 bases from J, the gap between germline ends came to 11 bases. Germline V CDR1 and CDR2: SGHRS, YFSETQ. As DNA, the CDR3 is TGCGCCAGCAGCCCCATTCAGGCCACTGAAGCTTTCTTT. This translates into CASSPIQATEAFF.

This clonotype was detected a few times. The genes are TRBV29-1 and TRBJ1-2; 8 bases line up with TRBD1. The CDR3 length is 14 residues. Looked up from germline, CDR1 is SQVTM and CDR2 is ANQGSEA. V lost 4 bases and J lost 4; bases outside the gene matches: 8. The CDR3 here is CSVAETGGGYGYTF. The CDR3 nucleotides are TGCAGCGTTGCAGAAACAGGGGGGGGCTATGGCTACACCTTC. The whole variable domain, remainder taken from reference TRBV29-1 and TRBJ1-2, is SAVISQKPSRDICQRGTSLTIQCQVDSQVTMMFWYRQQPGQSLTLIATANQGSEATYESGFVIDKFPISRPNLTFSTLTVSNMSPEDSSIYLCSVAETGGGYGYTFGSGTRLTVV.

The chain combines TRBV27 with TRBJ2-2; 7 positions match TRBD2. This CDR3 is built from 14 residues. V lost 3 bases, J lost 4 bases, and 2 bases stayed unmatched. Germline CDR1 MNHEY, CDR2 SMNVEV (reference sequence). CDR3 DNA: TGTGCCAGCAGTTTCACTAGCGTCACCGGGGAGCTGTTTTTT. The encoded protein is CASSFTSVTGELFF.

The chain is built from TRBV12-3 or TRBV12-4 and TRBJ2-5; 12 positions agree with TRBD2. V dropped 6 bases and J dropped 3; count of bases not matched to a gene: 2. The CDR3 totals 14 residues. The CDR3 reads CASSWTSGEETQYF. CDR3 bases: TGTGCCAGCAGCTGGACTAGCGGGGAAGAGACCCAGTACTTC.

This chain connects TRBV12-5 to TRBJ1-5; D gene ambiguous. Germline-derived CDR1 and CDR2 are LGHNT and FRNRAP. V lost 1 base to trimming and J lost 4 bases, with 2 bases between them. The CDR3 totals 12 residues. The CDR3 here is CASGLANQPQHF. In nucleotides, the CDR3 is TGTGCTAGTGGTTTGGCAAATCAGCCCCAGCATTTT.

The rearrangement joins TRBV4-3 to TRBJ1-2; D gene ambiguous. Trimming took off 1 base at V and 2 bases at J, with 8 bases between the two ends. The V gene's germline CDR1 is LGHNA and CDR2 YSLEER. The CDR3 consists of 14 residues. CDR3 sequence reads: CASSQARRNYGYTF. The CDR3 DNA sequence: TGCGCCAGCAGCCAAGCGAGACGGAACTATGGCTACACCTTC.

This clonotype was counted between two and nine times. V usage is TRBV5-1 and J usage is TRBJ2-3; D gene unclear. CDR3 length: 12 residues. Trimming pared 7 bases from V and 4 bases from J, leaving 10 bases between. The germline V gene encodes CDR1 SGHRS and CDR2 YFSETQ. CDR3 in amino acids: CASAANSDTQYF. The CDR3 DNA sequence: TGCGCCAGCGCAGCAAACTCAGATACGCAGTATTTT.

This clonotype appeared a few times. This chain links TRBV12-3 or TRBV12-4 with TRBJ2-2; TRBD2 matches at 7 bases. The CDR3 covers 14 residues. The junction had 8 bases not matched to a gene; V was cut back by 6 bases and J by 7 bases. The CDR3 region has the DNA TGTGCCAGCAGCCTAAGGCGGGAGAACGGGGAGCTGTTTTTT. It is translated as CASSLRRENGELFF.

The chain links TRBV12-3 or TRBV12-4 to TRBJ2-7; a weak D match, TRBD1 (6 bases). V lost 6 bases and J 3 bases, leaving 12 bases between the germline ends. The CDR3 runs 13 residues. The DNA for the CDR3 is TGTGCCAGCAGCCCCGACAGGTTCTACGAGCAGTACTTC. Translated, it gives CASSPDRFYEQYF.

The chain combines TRBV24-1 with TRBJ2-3, with D possibly matching TRBD2 (5 bases). The germline V and J ends were trimmed by 5 bases and 0 bases, with 11 bases remaining between them. There are 15 residues in the CDR3. Looked up from germline, CDR1 is KGHDR and CDR2 is SFDVKD. CDR3 residues: CATSAGAVSTDTQYF. CDR3 nucleotides: TGTGCCACCAGTGCCGGAGCGGTAAGCACAGATACGCAGTATTTT.